This T cell receptor beta chain derives from a study of beta chain features in type 1 diabetes. Study outcomes and limitations: Type 1 diabetes patients showed a moderate but significant shortening of TCRB CDR3s in all four CD4+ subsets.

CDR1 and CDR2 (germline): SEHNR, FQNEAQ (reference sequence). The V and J ends lost 6 bases and 2 bases respectively, with 13 bases between them. The CDR3 spans 14 residues. As for this clone: Its target is unknown.

The whole isolated RNA underwent reverse transcription, so sequencing captured expressed TCRB transcripts. Here immunoSEQ multiplex PCR was the method, and the copy in TCRdb shows in-frame clones only, minus some. The sample has 130,000 or so clones, roughly 9.7% seen once. Sequenced input: central memory CD4+ T cells from blood. The origin of this receptor is a woman aged 40 to 50 in good health. V is TRBV7-9 and J is TRBJ1-1; D is perhaps TRBD1 (6 bases). CDR3: CASRDSKGNTEAFF. In DNA form, the CDR3 reads TGTGCCAGCAGGGACAGCAAAGGAAACACTGAAGCTTTCTTT.